Only one count was recorded for the clone carrying this TCR beta chain. The record originates from a study of T cell clones after liver transplantation. Sequenced by immunoSEQ multiplex PCR; TCRdb stores in-frame clones only, minus some. The table lists over 14,000 clones, around nine tenths of them singletons. This clonotype was obtained from a human donor who received a liver transplant. Material: CD8+ T cells from blood, obtained before liver transplant.

The CDR3 loop reads CASSQEGLLFAETQYF. The CDR3, as DNA: TGTGCCAGCAGCCAAGAGGGTCTGCTATTCGCGGAGACCCAGTACTTC. J is TRBJ2-5 and V is TRBV14; D is unclear. Deletions cut 0 bases from V and 5 bases from J, with 16 bases between. CDR1 and CDR2 (germline): SGHDN, FVKESK. The CDR3 sequence is 16 residues long.